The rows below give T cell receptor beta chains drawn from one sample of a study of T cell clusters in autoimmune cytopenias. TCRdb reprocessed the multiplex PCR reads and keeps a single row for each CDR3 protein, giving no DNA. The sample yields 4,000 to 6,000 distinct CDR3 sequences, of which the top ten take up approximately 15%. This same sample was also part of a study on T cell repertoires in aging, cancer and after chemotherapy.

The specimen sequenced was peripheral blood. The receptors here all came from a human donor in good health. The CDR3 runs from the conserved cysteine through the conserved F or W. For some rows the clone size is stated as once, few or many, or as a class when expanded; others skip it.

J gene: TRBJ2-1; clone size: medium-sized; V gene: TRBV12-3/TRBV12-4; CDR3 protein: CASSGTSGRYNEQFF
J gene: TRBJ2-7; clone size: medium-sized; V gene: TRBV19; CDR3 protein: CASSGTGTGVGEQYF
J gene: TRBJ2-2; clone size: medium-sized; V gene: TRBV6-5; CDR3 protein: CASSYSSNPGEREGGELFF
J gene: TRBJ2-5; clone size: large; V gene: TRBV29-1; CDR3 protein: CSVGGGGGQETQYF
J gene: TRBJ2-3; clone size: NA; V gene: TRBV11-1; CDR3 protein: CASSSYRGRGDTQYF
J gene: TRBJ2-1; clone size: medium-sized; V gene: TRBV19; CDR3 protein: CASRPGTGINEQFF
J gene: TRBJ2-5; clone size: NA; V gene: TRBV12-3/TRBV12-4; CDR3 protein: CASSLSRSEWETQYF
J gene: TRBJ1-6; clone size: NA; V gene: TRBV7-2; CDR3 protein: CASSLYGGLLRNSPLHF
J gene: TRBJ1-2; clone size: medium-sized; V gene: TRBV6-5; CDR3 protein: CASSYGAGGYGYTF
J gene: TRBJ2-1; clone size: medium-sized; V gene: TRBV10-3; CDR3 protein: CAINGRRNEQFF
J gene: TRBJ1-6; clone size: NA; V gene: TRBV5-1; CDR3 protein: CASSRGPMDGSQTSPLHF
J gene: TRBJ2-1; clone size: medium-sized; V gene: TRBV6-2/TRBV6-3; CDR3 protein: CASSVPPMGGAHNEQFF
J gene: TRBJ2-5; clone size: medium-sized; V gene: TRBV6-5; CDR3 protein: CASYEGDRQETQYF
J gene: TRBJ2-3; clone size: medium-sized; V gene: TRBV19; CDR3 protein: CASRKGQGPDTQYF
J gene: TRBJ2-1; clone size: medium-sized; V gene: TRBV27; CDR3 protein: CASRTRGYYNEQFF
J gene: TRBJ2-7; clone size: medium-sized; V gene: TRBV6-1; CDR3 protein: CASRLDRGPYEQYF
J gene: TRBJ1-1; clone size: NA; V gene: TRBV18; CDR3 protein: CASSPPVRGAHTEAFF
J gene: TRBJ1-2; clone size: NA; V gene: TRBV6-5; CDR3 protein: CASSRQGAGSLYGYTF
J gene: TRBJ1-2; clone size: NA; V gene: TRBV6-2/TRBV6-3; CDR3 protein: CASSYAGQGLKDYGYTF
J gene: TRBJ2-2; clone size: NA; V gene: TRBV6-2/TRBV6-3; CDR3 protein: CASSLHPQGSGELFF
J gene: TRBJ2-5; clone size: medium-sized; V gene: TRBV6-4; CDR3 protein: CASSATSGGGQETQYF
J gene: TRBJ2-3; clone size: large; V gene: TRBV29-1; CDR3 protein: CSVEVRDRGDTQYF
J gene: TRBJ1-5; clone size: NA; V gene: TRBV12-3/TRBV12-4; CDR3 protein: CASSLSQGDSNQPQHF
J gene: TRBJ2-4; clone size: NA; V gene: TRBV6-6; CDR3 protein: CASTSAGGGLAKNIQYF
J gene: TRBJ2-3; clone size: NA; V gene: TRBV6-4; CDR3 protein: CASSAQVEGPDTQYF
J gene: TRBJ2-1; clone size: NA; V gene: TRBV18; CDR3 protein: CASSVPGLANEQFF
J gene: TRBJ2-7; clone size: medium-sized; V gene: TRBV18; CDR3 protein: CASSLATGPYEQYF
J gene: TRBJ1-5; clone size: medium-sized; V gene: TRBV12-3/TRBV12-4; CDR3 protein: CASSLRPAFGTGQFHQPQHF